Listed below are T cell receptor beta chains from one sample, sequenced in a study of blood T cell repertoires in COVID-19. The table came from immunoSEQ multiplex PCR; TCRdb's copy has only in-frame clones and leaves some out. The table lists fewer than 400,000 clones, more than 70% of them singletons. Material for sequencing was peripheral blood. Every receptor here comes from a man aged 30-40 years with active or convalescent COVID-19. CDR3s include the opening cysteine and the closing phenylalanine or tryptophan. The D gene is left open where the match is weak. The listing skips clone size in some rows; elsewhere it reads once, few, many or a size class.

D: -; J: TRBJ1-4; size: -; length: 13; V: TRBV30; DNA: TGTGCCTGGAGTGTACGGGGTAACGAAAAACTGTTTTTT; CDR3: CAWSVRGNEKLFF
D: -; J: TRBJ2-1; size: -; length: 11; V: TRBV10-2; DNA: TGCGCCAGCAGTGAATCCGTTGAGCAGTTCTTC; CDR3: CASSESVEQFF
D: -; J: TRBJ2-1; size: -; length: 13; V: TRBV9; DNA: TGTGCCAGCAGCCCTACTAGCCTTCAGGAGCAGTTCTTC; CDR3: CASSPTSLQEQFF
D: -; J: TRBJ1-4; size: many; length: 16; V: TRBV6-5; DNA: TGTGCCAGCAGTTACAGCCATTGGTTGGCTAATGAAAAACTGTTTTTT; CDR3: CASSYSHWLANEKLFF
D: -; J: TRBJ2-2; size: -; length: 14; V: TRBV21-1; DNA: TGTGCCAGCAGCCCGGGCACGGGGACCGGGGAGCTGTTTTTT; CDR3: CASSPGTGTGELFF
D: TRBD1; J: TRBJ1-5; size: -; length: 16; V: TRBV7-8; DNA: TGTGCCAGCAGCTCCAGGGGACAGGGCTGGAACCAGCCCCAGCATTTT; CDR3: CASSSRGQGWNQPQHF
D: -; J: TRBJ1-1; size: -; length: 13; V: TRBV5-4; DNA: TGTGCCAGCAGCTTGAACAGGAACACTGAAGCTTTCTTT; CDR3: CASSLNRNTEAFF
D: TRBD1; J: TRBJ1-3; size: -; length: 16; V: TRBV27; DNA: TGTGCCAGCAGTTTACCGACAGGGTTTGTTGGAAACACCATATATTTT; CDR3: CASSLPTGFVGNTIYF
D: TRBD2; J: TRBJ2-5; size: once; length: 14; V: TRBV20-1; DNA: TGCAGTGCTAGTCACAGCGGGGGGAGAGAGACCCAGTACTTC; CDR3: CSASHSGGRETQYF
D: TRBD1; J: TRBJ2-3; size: -; length: 19; V: TRBV3-1/TRBV3-2; DNA: TGTGCCAGCAGCCAAGAAAATAACCGTCTGGACAGGGACTCAGATACGCAGTATTTT; CDR3: CASSQENNRLDRDSDTQYF
D: -; J: TRBJ1-1; size: -; length: 14; V: TRBV7-2; DNA: TGTGCCAGCAGCTTAGTAGAGGGGAACACTGAAGCTTTCTTT; CDR3: CASSLVEGNTEAFF
D: -; J: TRBJ1-6; size: -; length: 15; V: TRBV5-4; DNA: TGTGCCAGCAGCTTGAACAGGGAACGGGGTTCACCCCTCCACTTT; CDR3: CASSLNRERGSPLHF
D: TRBD1; J: TRBJ1-5; size: few; length: 16; V: TRBV6-2/TRBV6-3; DNA: TGTGCCAGCAGTTACCCGGGACAGGGGATAAATCAGCCCCAGCATTTT; CDR3: CASSYPGQGINQPQHF
D: -; J: TRBJ1-6; size: -; length: 11; V: TRBV27; DNA: TGTGCCAGCTCTGCGGGATCAGCCCTCCACTTT; CDR3: CASSAGSALHF
D: -; J: TRBJ2-1; size: once; length: 12; V: TRBV12-3/TRBV12-4; DNA: TGTGCCAGCAGGTCGGAGGGAGATGAGCAGTTCTTC; CDR3: CASRSEGDEQFF
D: -; J: TRBJ1-2; size: -; length: 14; V: TRBV4-1; DNA: TGCGCCAGCAGCCAAGTGGCACAGAACTATGGCTACACCTTC; CDR3: CASSQVAQNYGYTF
D: TRBD2; J: TRBJ2-1; size: -; length: 16; V: TRBV4-2; DNA: TGTGCCAGCAGCACCCAAACCGGGACTAGATACAATGAGCAGTTCTTC; CDR3: CASSTQTGTRYNEQFF
D: -; J: TRBJ1-5; size: -; length: 13; V: TRBV18; DNA: TGTGCCAGCTCACCATGGAGGAATCAGCCCCAGCATTTT; CDR3: CASSPWRNQPQHF
D: -; J: TRBJ1-2; size: -; length: 13; V: TRBV11-3; DNA: TGTGCCAGCAGCCCCTCCACTGGGAGAGGCTACACCTTC; CDR3: CASSPSTGRGYTF
D: -; J: TRBJ1-2; size: -; length: 15; V: TRBV5-8; DNA: TGTGCCAGCAGCTCTCTCGGGACATCTAACTATGGCTACACCTTC; CDR3: CASSSLGTSNYGYTF
D: -; J: TRBJ1-6; size: once; length: 12; V: TRBV19; DNA: TGTGCCAGTAGTATAAATTTATCGGCCCTCCACTTT; CDR3: CASSINLSALHF
D: -; J: TRBJ1-1; size: -; length: 17; V: TRBV7-8; DNA: TGTGCCAGCAGCTTAGCTTTATTTAGGCGCACGGGCACTGAAGCTTTCTTT; CDR3: CASSLALFRRTGTEAFF
D: -; J: TRBJ2-2; size: -; length: 12; V: TRBV11-2; DNA: TGTGCCAGCAGAGACAGCACCGGGGAGCTGTTTTTT; CDR3: CASRDSTGELFF
D: TRBD1; J: TRBJ1-2; size: few; length: 13; V: TRBV16; DNA: TGTGCCAGCAGCCGACAGGGGAACTATGGCTACACCTTC; CDR3: CASSRQGNYGYTF
D: -; J: TRBJ2-7; size: -; length: 11; V: TRBV30; DNA: TGTGCCTGGAGTGTAGGGGTCGAGCAGTACTTC; CDR3: CAWSVGVEQYF
D: -; J: TRBJ2-7; size: once; length: 15; V: TRBV21-1; DNA: TGTGCCAGCAGCAAACAGGGTGGGGATCCCTACGAGCAGTACTTC; CDR3: CASSKQGGDPYEQYF
D: TRBD2; J: TRBJ2-7; size: -; length: 13; V: TRBV27; DNA: TGTGCCAGCAGTTCGGGACTAGCTCATCGGCAGTACTTC; CDR3: CASSSGLAHRQYF
D: -; J: TRBJ2-5; size: -; length: 14; V: TRBV9; DNA: TGTGCCAGCAGCGGGGTGGACTACCAAGAGACCCAGTACTTC; CDR3: CASSGVDYQETQYF
D: -; J: TRBJ1-2; size: -; length: 12; V: TRBV5-6; DNA: TGTGCCAGCAGCTTGGCGACACCTGGCTACACCTTC; CDR3: CASSLATPGYTF
D: -; J: TRBJ2-5; size: -; length: 16; V: TRBV11-2; DNA: TGTGCCAGCAGCTTAGAGCCCCGAATCAGGGCAGAGACCCAGTACTTC; CDR3: CASSLEPRIRAETQYF
D: TRBD2; J: TRBJ2-7; size: -; length: 13; V: TRBV19; DNA: TGTGCCAGTAGTCCGACGGGGGGCTACGAGCAGTACTTC; CDR3: CASSPTGGYEQYF
D: TRBD2; J: TRBJ2-7; size: once; length: 15; V: TRBV7-2; DNA: TGTGCCAGCAGCCTCGGACTAGCGGGGACCTACGAGCAGTACTTC; CDR3: CASSLGLAGTYEQYF
D: -; J: TRBJ2-5; size: -; length: 13; V: TRBV20-1; DNA: TGCAGTGCTAGTGTGGGCGGGTCAGAGACCCAGTACTTC; CDR3: CSASVGGSETQYF
D: -; J: TRBJ2-7; size: -; length: 13; V: TRBV6-5; DNA: TGTGCCAGCAGTTACATCGCCCGGGGCGAGCAGTACTTC; CDR3: CASSYIARGEQYF
D: TRBD1; J: TRBJ2-7; size: -; length: 15; V: TRBV4-2; DNA: TGTGCCAGCAGCCAAGATGGAGGACAGGTTTCCGAGCAGTACTTC; CDR3: CASSQDGGQVSEQYF
D: -; J: TRBJ1-1; size: -; length: 14; V: TRBV15; DNA: TGTGCCACCAGCAGAGATCACTTGAGCACTGAAGCTTTCTTT; CDR3: CATSRDHLSTEAFF
D: -; J: TRBJ1-6; size: few; length: 15; V: TRBV3-1/TRBV3-2; DNA: TGTGCCAGCAGCCGTTCCCCGGGGTTTGGTTCACCCCTCCACTTT; CDR3: CASSRSPGFGSPLHF
D: -; J: TRBJ1-1; size: -; length: 14; V: TRBV5-1; DNA: TGCGCCAGCAGCTTGGATTTGGCCTACACTGAAGCTTTCTTT; CDR3: CASSLDLAYTEAFF
D: TRBD2; J: TRBJ2-3; size: -; length: 17; V: TRBV10-3; DNA: TGTGCCATCAAGGGGACTAGCGGGAGGGATAGCACAGATACGCAGTATTTT; CDR3: CAIKGTSGRDSTDTQYF
D: TRBD2; J: TRBJ2-5; size: -; length: 17; V: TRBV7-2; DNA: TGTGCCAGCAGCTTAGTCAGCGGGGGGTCCGTACAAGAGACCCAGTACTTC; CDR3: CASSLVSGGSVQETQYF
D: TRBD1; J: TRBJ1-2; size: -; length: 13; V: TRBV28; DNA: TGTGCCAGCAGGATACAGGGGGGATATGGCTACACCTTC; CDR3: CASRIQGGYGYTF
D: -; J: TRBJ2-5; size: -; length: 16; V: TRBV14; DNA: TGTGCCAGCAGCCAAGAGGCAGTGATGTACCAAGAGACCCAGTACTTC; CDR3: CASSQEAVMYQETQYF
D: -; J: TRBJ2-1; size: -; length: 15; V: TRBV15; DNA: TGTGCCACCAGCAGAGACTCCAGCTCCTACAATGAGCAGTTCTTC; CDR3: CATSRDSSSYNEQFF
D: TRBD1; J: TRBJ1-1; size: -; length: 14; V: TRBV29-1; DNA: TGCAGCGTGGCCGGGACAGGGAATAGAACTGAAGCTTTCTTT; CDR3: CSVAGTGNRTEAFF
D: -; J: TRBJ1-4; size: once; length: 13; V: TRBV3-1/TRBV3-2; DNA: TGTGCCAGCAGCCCCCGGGAGGTCGGAAAACTGTTTTTT; CDR3: CASSPREVGKLFF
D: -; J: TRBJ2-5; size: -; length: 15; V: TRBV2; DNA: TGTGCCAGCAGTGAAGGAGGCAGGGTGTCGCAGACCCAGTACTTC; CDR3: CASSEGGRVSQTQYF
D: -; J: TRBJ2-2; size: -; length: 15; V: TRBV5-1; DNA: TGCGCCAGCAGCTTCCTGGACAGGAACACCGGGGAGCTGTTTTTT; CDR3: CASSFLDRNTGELFF
D: -; J: TRBJ1-3; size: few; length: 11; V: TRBV11-3; DNA: TGTGCCAGCACTCTTGGAAACACCATATATTTT; CDR3: CASTLGNTIYF
D: TRBD2; J: TRBJ2-3; size: -; length: 13; V: TRBV30; DNA: TGTGCCTGGAGGCGGGGGTTCACAGATACGCAGTATTTT; CDR3: CAWRRGFTDTQYF
D: TRBD1; J: TRBJ2-7; size: -; length: 14; V: TRBV19; DNA: TGTGCCAGTAGCCGAAGACAGGGGGAGTACGAGCAGTACTTC; CDR3: CASSRRQGEYEQYF
D: -; J: TRBJ1-2; size: -; length: 14; V: TRBV2; DNA: TGTGCCAGCAGTGAATTACAGGGTGCAAACGGCTACACCTTC; CDR3: CASSELQGANGYTF
D: -; J: TRBJ1-1; size: -; length: 12; V: TRBV12-3/TRBV12-4; DNA: TGTGCCAGCAGTTTTCGGAACACTGAAGCTTTCTTT; CDR3: CASSFRNTEAFF
D: -; J: TRBJ1-2; size: -; length: 13; V: TRBV7-2; DNA: TGTGCCAGCAGCTTTTACAGTCTATATGGCTACACCTTC; CDR3: CASSFYSLYGYTF
D: -; J: TRBJ2-5; size: -; length: 15; V: TRBV9; DNA: TGTGCCAGCAGCGTAGGTGGGGGGTTGCAAGAGACCCAGTACTTC; CDR3: CASSVGGGLQETQYF
D: TRBD1; J: TRBJ2-7; size: -; length: 14; V: TRBV6-6; DNA: TGTGCCAGCACCATAGGAGGACAGGCCTACGAGCAGTACTTC; CDR3: CASTIGGQAYEQYF